This TCR beta chain was captured in a study of blood T cells in healthy people across ages. Study-wide findings and caveats: Compared with aged donors, long-lived donors showed fewer expanded clones, suggesting selection. While age rose, TCR beta diversity per million T cells dropped in a roughly linear way.

A few counts support this clonotype. Its antigen is undetermined. The sample providers were healthy Caucasian people from Russia, aged about 6 to 95. Each individual donor underwent a draw of about 9.1 milliliters of peripheral blood. Using a J-beta primer mix together with a sample-barcoded 5' primer, a second PCR was run for roughly 6 to 12 cycles. TCRdb reprocessed the 5' RACE reads with MiXCR, giving one entry per CDR3 protein. Of 1.5 million to 2 million distinct CDR3 sequences listed, roughly 27% are singletons. Sequencing was carried out using blood. This sequence was found in a woman under 40 in good health.

CDR3 in amino acids: CASGYWTVNQPQHF. The CDR3 DNA is TGTGCCAGCGGCTACTGGACGGTCAATCAGCCCCAGCATTTT. The rearrangement links TRBV27 to TRBJ1-5; D not certain. V gave up 8 bases and J gave up 3 bases, with 14 bases separating them. The CDR3 extends over 14 amino acids. Germline lookup yields CDR1 MNHEY and CDR2 SMNVEV (reference sequence).